The subject of this entry is one T cell receptor beta chain. What it binds is unknown. Deep level was the assay's run setting. Several immunoSEQ plates held equal portions of the genomic DNA taken from each subset. Produced via immunoSEQ multiplex PCR; TCRdb's table is partial and in-frame only. The profile shows 2,500,000 or so clones, over 85% of them singletons. This specimen comes from a study of shared clonotypes between healthy human individuals. Study summary: The plates for each donor numbered three CD4 naive, three CD4 memory, two CD8 naive and one CD8 memory. General study findings and limits: An anticipated effect of sequencing depth on clonotype sharing among donors was recognized.

This TCR derives from a man aged 18 to 29 in good health. Some clones in this sample may be carry-over from other donors' samples. The sequenced sample consisted of naive CD4+ T cells from PBMCs. The subset here: CD45RA+ positively selected.

CDR3 sequence reads: CAWSPASEQFF. The CDR3 nucleotides read TGTGCCTGGAGCCCAGCGTCTGAGCAGTTCTTC. The gene calls are TRBV30 and TRBJ2-1, with D uncertain. CDR3 length equals 11 residues. Trimming shortened V by 3 bases and J by 9 bases, and 9 bases separated the two germline ends. Germline loops: CDR1 GTSNPN, CDR2 SVGIG (reference sequence).